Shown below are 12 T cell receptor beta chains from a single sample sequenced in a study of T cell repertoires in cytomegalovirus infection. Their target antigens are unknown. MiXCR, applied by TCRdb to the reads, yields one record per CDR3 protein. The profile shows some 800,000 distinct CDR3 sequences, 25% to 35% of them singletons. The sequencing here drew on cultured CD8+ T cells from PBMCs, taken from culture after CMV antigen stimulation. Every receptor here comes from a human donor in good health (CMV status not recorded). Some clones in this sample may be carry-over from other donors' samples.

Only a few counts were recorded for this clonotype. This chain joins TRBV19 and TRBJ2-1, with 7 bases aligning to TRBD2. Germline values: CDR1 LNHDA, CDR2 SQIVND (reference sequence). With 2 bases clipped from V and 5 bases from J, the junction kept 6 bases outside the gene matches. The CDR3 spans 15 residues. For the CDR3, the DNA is TGTGCCAGTAGTATATGGGGGGGAAGCGACAATGAGCAGTTCTTC. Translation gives CASSIWGGSDNEQFF.

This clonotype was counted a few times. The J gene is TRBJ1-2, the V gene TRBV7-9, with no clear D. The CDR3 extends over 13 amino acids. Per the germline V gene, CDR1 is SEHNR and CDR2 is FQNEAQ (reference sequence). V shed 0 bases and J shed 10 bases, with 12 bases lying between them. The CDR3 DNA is TGTGCCAGCAGCTTAGCCCCCCCTCCTGACTACACCTTC. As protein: CASSLAPPPDYTF. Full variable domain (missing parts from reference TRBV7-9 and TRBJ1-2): DTGVSQNPRHKITKRGQNVTFRCDPISEHNRLYWYRQTLGQGPEFLTYFQNEAQLEKSRLLSDRFSAERPKGSFSTLEIQRTEQGDSAMYLCASSLAPPPDYTFGSGTRLTVV.

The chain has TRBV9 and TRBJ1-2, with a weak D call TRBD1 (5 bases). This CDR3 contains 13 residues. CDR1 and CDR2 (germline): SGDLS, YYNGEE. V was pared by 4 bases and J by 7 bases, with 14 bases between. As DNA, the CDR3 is TGTGCCAGCAGCCCCTACGGGGCGGTTGGCTACACCTTC. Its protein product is CASSPYGAVGYTF.

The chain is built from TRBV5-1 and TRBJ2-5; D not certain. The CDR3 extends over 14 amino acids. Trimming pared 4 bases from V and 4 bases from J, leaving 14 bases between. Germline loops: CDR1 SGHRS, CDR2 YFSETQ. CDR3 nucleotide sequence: TGCGCCAGCAGCCAGGACCTACCGAGAGAGACCCAGTACTTC. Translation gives CASSQDLPRETQYF.

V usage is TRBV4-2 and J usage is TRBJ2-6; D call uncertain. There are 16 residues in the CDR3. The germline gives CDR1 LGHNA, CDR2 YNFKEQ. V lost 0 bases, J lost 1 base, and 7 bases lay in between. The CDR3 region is CASSQESRSGANVLTF. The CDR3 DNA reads TGTGCCAGCAGCCAAGAATCCCGTTCTGGGGCCAACGTCCTGACTTTC.

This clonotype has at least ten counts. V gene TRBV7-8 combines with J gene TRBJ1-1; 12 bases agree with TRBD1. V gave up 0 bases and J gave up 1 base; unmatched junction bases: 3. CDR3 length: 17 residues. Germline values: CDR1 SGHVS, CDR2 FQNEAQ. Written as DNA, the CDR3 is TGTGCCAGCAGCTTAGCGGGGACAGGGGGCCAGAACACTGAAGCTTTCTTT. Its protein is CASSLAGTGGQNTEAFF. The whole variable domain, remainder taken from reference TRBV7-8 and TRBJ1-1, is GAGVSQSPRYKVAKRGQDVALRCDPISGHVSLFWYQQALGQGPEFLTYFQNEAQLDKSGLPSDRFFAERPEGSVSTLKIQRTQQEDSAVYLCASSLAGTGGQNTEAFFGQGTRLTVV.

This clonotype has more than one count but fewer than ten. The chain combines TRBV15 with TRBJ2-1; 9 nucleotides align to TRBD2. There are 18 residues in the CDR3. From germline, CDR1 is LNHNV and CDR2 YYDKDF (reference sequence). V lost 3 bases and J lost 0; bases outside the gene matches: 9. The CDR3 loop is CATSSYRIAGASYNEQFF. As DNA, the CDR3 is TGTGCCACCAGCAGCTACAGGATAGCGGGGGCCTCCTACAATGAGCAGTTCTTC.

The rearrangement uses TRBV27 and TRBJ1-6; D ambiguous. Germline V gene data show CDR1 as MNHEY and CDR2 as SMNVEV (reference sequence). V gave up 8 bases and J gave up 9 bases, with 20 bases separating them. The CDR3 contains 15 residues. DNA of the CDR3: TGTGCCAGCTCCTCCAACCCCGCCGGGAGTTCACCCCTCCACTTT. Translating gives CASSSNPAGSSPLHF.

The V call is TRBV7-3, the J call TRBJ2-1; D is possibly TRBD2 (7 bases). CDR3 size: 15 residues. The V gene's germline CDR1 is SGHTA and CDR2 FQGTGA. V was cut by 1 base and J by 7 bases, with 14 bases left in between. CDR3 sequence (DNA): TGTGCCAGCAGCTTAATTGAGGGGGGGTTAAATGAGCAGTTCTTC. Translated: CASSLIEGGLNEQFF.

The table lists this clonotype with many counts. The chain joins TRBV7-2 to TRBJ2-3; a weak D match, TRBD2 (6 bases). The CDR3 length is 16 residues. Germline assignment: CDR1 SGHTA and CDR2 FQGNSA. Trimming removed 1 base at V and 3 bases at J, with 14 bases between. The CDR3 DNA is TGTGCCAGCAGCTTAGTGCGGGGCCGGATAACAGATACGCAGTATTTT. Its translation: CASSLVRGRITDTQYF.

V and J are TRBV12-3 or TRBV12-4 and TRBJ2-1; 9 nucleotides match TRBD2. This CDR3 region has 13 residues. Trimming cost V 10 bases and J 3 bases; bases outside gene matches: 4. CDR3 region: CATIAGDYNEQFF. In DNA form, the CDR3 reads TGTGCCACCATAGCGGGGGACTACAATGAGCAGTTCTTC.

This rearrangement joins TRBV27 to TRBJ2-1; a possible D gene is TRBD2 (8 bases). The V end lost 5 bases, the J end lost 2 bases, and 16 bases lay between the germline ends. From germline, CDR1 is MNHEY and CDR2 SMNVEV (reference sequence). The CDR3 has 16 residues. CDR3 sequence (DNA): TGTGCCAGCAGTACGACAGGGACTAGGCCCTACAATGAGCAGTTCTTC. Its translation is CASSTTGTRPYNEQFF.